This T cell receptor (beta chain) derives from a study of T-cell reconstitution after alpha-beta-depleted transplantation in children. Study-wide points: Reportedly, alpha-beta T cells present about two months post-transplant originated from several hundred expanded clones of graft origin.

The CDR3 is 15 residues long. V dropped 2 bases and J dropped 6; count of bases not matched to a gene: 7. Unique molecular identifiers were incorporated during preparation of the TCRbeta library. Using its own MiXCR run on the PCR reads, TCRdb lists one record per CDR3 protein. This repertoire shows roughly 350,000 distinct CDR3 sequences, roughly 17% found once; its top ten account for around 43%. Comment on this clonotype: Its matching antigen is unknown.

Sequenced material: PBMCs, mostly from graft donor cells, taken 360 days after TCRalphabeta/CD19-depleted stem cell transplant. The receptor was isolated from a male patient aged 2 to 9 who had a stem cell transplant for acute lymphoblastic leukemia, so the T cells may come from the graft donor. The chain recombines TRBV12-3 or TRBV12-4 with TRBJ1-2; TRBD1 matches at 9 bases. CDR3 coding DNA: TGTGCCAGCAGTTTAACACAGGGGGCAAAAGATGGCTACACCTTC. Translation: CASSLTQGAKDGYTF.